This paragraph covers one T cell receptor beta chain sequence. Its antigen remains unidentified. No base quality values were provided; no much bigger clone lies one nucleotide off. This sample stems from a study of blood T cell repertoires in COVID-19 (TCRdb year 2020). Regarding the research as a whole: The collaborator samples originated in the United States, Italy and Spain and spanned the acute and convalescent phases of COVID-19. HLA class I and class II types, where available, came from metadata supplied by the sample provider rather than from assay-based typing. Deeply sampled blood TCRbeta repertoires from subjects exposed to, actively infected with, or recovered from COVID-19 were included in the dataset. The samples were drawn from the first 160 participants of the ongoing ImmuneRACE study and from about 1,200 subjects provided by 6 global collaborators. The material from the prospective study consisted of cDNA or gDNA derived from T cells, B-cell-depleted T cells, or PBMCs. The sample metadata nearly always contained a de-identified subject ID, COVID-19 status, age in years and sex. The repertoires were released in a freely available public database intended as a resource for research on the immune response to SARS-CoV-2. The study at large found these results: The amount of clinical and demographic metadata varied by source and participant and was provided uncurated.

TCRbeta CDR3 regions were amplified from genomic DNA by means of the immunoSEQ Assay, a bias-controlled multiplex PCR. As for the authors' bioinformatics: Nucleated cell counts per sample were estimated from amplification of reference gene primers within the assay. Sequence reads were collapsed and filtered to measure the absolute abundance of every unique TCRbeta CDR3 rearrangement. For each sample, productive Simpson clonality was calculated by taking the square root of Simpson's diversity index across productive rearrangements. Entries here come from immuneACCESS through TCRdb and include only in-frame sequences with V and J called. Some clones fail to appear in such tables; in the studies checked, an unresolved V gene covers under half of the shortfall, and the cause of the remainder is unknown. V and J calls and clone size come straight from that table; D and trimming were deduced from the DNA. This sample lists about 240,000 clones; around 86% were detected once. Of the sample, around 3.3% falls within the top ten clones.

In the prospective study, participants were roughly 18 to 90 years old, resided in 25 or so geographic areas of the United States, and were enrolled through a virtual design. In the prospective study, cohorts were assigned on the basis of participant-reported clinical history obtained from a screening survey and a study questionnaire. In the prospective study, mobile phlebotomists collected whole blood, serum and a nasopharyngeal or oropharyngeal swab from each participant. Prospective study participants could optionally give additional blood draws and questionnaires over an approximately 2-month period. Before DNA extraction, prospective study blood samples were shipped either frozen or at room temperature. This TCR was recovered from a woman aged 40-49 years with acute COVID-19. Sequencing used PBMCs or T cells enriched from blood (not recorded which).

The CDR3 region has the sequence CASSQSRGIGVNSPLHF. The nucleotides are TGTGCCAGCAGCCAATCACGGGGTATCGGGGTTAATTCACCCCTCCACTTT. The chain joins TRBV3-1 (or the pseudogene TRBV3-2) to TRBJ1-6; no confident D gene assignment can be made. The germline V gene (reference sequence) sets CDR1 to LGHDT and CDR2 to YNNKEL. There are 17 amino acids in the CDR3, from cysteine to phenylalanine inclusive. Only the CDR3 region is kept as DNA, spanning 51 bases read in frame from base 1. V loses 2 bases, J loses 6 bases, and the germline ends lie 17 bases apart.